Listed below are T cell receptor beta chains from one sample, sequenced in a study of cytomegalovirus exposure and HLA in healthy donors. Generated by immunoSEQ multiplex PCR, the TCRdb table keeps only in-frame clones and is missing some. This table has under 200,000 clones, around four fifths appearing once. The specimen sequenced was PBMCs. These receptors all stem from a man aged 18 to 30 in good health and CMV-seronegative. Each CDR3 is given with its conserved first and last residue. The order of the fields is J gene, V gene, clone size, D gene, CDR3 protein, CDR3 DNA. The D gene is left open where the match is weak. Rows may omit the clone size; those that give it use once, few, many or a size class.

>TRBJ1-3|TRBV6-6|NA|NA
CASRFGGTIYF
TGTGCCAGCCGATTCGGGGGCACCATATATTTT
>TRBJ2-6|TRBV5-4|NA|NA
CASSLDARSSGANVLTF
TGTGCCAGCAGCTTGGATGCTCGGAGCTCTGGGGCCAACGTCCTGACTTTC
>TRBJ1-1|TRBV27|NA|NA
CASSLSGVTNTEAFF
TGTGCCAGCAGTTTGTCAGGGGTAACGAACACTGAAGCTTTCTTT
>TRBJ2-1|TRBV29-1|NA|NA
CSISPVVSYNEQFF
TGCAGCATATCCCCGGTAGTCTCCTACAATGAGCAGTTCTTC
>TRBJ1-1|TRBV10-3|NA|NA
CAISESPPGILNTEAFF
TGTGCCATCAGTGAGTCCCCCCCCGGGATCCTGAACACTGAAGCTTTCTTT
>TRBJ2-1|TRBV7-3|once|TRBD2
CASSFSAGRFREQFF
TGTGCCAGCAGCTTTTCAGCGGGAAGGTTTCGTGAGCAGTTCTTC
>TRBJ2-1|TRBV7-2|NA|NA
CASSTRREYYNEQFF
TGTGCCAGCAGCACGAGAAGGGAGTACTACAATGAGCAGTTCTTC
>TRBJ2-5|TRBV25-1|few|TRBD1
CASSFTTDRGLSQETQYF
TGTGCCAGCAGTTTTACAACGGACAGGGGGCTAAGCCAAGAGACCCAGTACTTC
>TRBJ1-1|TRBV2|NA|NA
CASSPPAGTEAFF
TGTGCCAGCAGTCCTCCCGCGGGCACTGAAGCTTTCTTT
>TRBJ2-2|TRBV9|once|NA
CASSVLLDSPGELFF
TGTGCCAGCAGCGTTTTGTTGGACTCCCCCGGGGAGCTGTTTTTT
>TRBJ2-4|TRBV15|NA|NA
CATSRDRGAGLENIQYF
TGTGCCACCAGCAGAGATCGGGGGGCAGGGCTGGAAAACATTCAGTACTTC
>TRBJ2-1|TRBV10-3|NA|NA
CAISGSSAGAAVYNEQFF
TGTGCCATCAGTGGGTCTTCAGCGGGTGCCGCGGTCTACAATGAGCAGTTCTTC
>TRBJ1-4|TRBV19|NA|TRBD1
CASSIRQGATNEKLFF
TGTGCCAGTAGCATCAGACAGGGGGCAACTAATGAAAAACTGTTTTTT
>TRBJ1-4|TRBV27|NA|NA
CATAGTTNEKLFF
TGTGCCACGGCAGGGACAACTAATGAAAAACTGTTTTTT
>TRBJ2-1|TRBV7-2|NA|NA
CASSLPTSGFEQFF
TGTGCCAGCAGCTTACCGACTAGTGGCTTTGAGCAGTTCTTC
>TRBJ1-4|TRBV6-6|once|TRBD1
CASNSGGINEKLFF
TGTGCCAGCAACTCAGGGGGGATTAATGAAAAACTGTTTTTT
>TRBJ2-3|TRBV5-5|NA|TRBD2
CASSQRGRSDTQYF
TGTGCCAGCAGCCAGCGGGGCCGGTCGGATACGCAGTATTTT
>TRBJ2-7|TRBV4-2|NA|NA
CASSLWSGPRSYEQYF
TGTGCCAGCAGCCTCTGGAGCGGGCCCCGCTCCTACGAGCAGTACTTC
>TRBJ2-7|TRBV28|NA|NA
CASSLKQTYEQYF
TGTGCCAGCAGTTTAAAACAGACCTACGAGCAGTACTTC
>TRBJ2-7|TRBV6-5|once|TRBD1
CASRGFGTGEGEQYF
TGTGCCAGCAGGGGGTTCGGGACAGGGGAGGGCGAGCAGTACTTC
>TRBJ2-1|TRBV7-6|NA|NA
CASSPGQRPYNEQFF
TGTGCCAGCAGCCCCGGACAGCGGCCTTACAATGAGCAGTTCTTC
>TRBJ1-2|TRBV25-1|few|TRBD1
CASSPMPGQGFRYGYTF
TGTGCCAGCAGCCCTATGCCGGGACAGGGGTTTCGGTATGGCTACACCTTC
>TRBJ1-5|TRBV9|once|NA
CASSPAGYSNQPQHF
TGTGCCAGCAGCCCCGCGGGTTATAGCAATCAGCCCCAGCATTTT
>TRBJ1-3|TRBV2|NA|NA
CASIPPLGGLTIYF
TGTGCCAGCATCCCGCCCTTGGGAGGCTTAACCATATATTTT
>TRBJ1-3|TRBV6-1|NA|NA
CANSDSPGNTIYF
TGTGCCAACTCGGACAGTCCTGGAAACACCATATATTTT
>TRBJ1-4|TRBV5-1|few|NA
CASSLGQGSNEKLFF
TGCGCCAGCAGCTTGGGGCAGGGATCTAATGAAAAACTGTTTTTT
>TRBJ1-2|TRBV5-7|NA|NA
CASSLQGCWGGYTF
TGTGCCAGCAGCCTACAAGGGTGCTGGGGCGGCTACACCTTC
>TRBJ2-7|TRBV6-5|NA|TRBD2
CASSRGGGSLGQYF
TGTGCCAGCAGCCGCGGGGGGGGGAGTTTAGGGCAGTACTTC
>TRBJ2-7|TRBV29-1|NA|NA
CSVVGAQAGYEQYF
TGCAGCGTTGTGGGGGCCCAGGCAGGCTACGAGCAGTACTTC
>TRBJ1-1|TRBV6-5|NA|TRBD1
CASNRQGRATEAFF
TGTGCCAGCAACCGACAGGGTCGTGCTACTGAAGCTTTCTTT
>TRBJ1-1|TRBV10-3|NA|TRBD1
CAIRGQQGEKGAFF
TGTGCCATCAGGGGACAGCAGGGAGAGAAAGGAGCTTTCTTT
>TRBJ1-1|TRBV7-2|NA|TRBD1
CASSPRTGGATEAFF
TGTGCCAGCAGCCCCCGGACAGGGGGCGCAACTGAAGCTTTCTTT
>TRBJ2-7|TRBV29-1|NA|TRBD2
CSALGLAGDNEQYF
TGCAGCGCCCTGGGACTAGCGGGAGACAACGAGCAGTACTTC
>TRBJ2-7|TRBV7-2|NA|NA
CASSPQGGSYEQYF
TGTGCCAGCAGCCCACAGGGAGGGTCCTACGAGCAGTACTTC
>TRBJ2-7|TRBV7-2|once|NA
CASSLKGAGEQYF
TGTGCCAGCAGCTTAAAGGGGGCGGGAGAGCAGTACTTC
>TRBJ2-7|TRBV4-1|NA|TRBD2
CASSQDLRSGGPGEQYF
TGCGCCAGCAGCCAAGATTTGAGAAGCGGGGGCCCGGGCGAGCAGTACTTC
>TRBJ2-2|TRBV5-1|NA|TRBD2
CASSLGLAGGPNTGELFF
TGCGCCAGCAGCTTGGGACTAGCGGGAGGGCCTAACACCGGGGAGCTGTTTTTT
>TRBJ2-1|TRBV7-9|NA|NA
CSSSPPLRTSYNEQFF
TGTTCCAGCAGCCCCCCCCTGCGTACCTCCTACAATGAGCAGTTCTTC